The T cell receptor beta chain described here comes from a study of Ad26.COV2.S vaccination and SARS-CoV-2 variants. Whole-study findings and limits: Assessments of TCR breadth and depth may have underestimated the total T cell responses. Placebo recipients trailed vaccine recipients in spike-specific TCR breadth.

Some clones are missing from TCRdb's copy, which holds only in-frame ones; the method was immunoSEQ multiplex PCR. The sample yields about 350,000 clones, 88% seen once. Note on this clone: Its antigen remains unidentified.

The CDR3 consists of 16 residues. In germline, CDR1 is LNHDA, CDR2 SQIVND (reference sequence). The ends lost 7 bases at V and 3 bases at J; junction bases unmatched: 12. Treatment noted: 19 received Ad26.COV2.S at low or high dose, single or two shots; roughly five received placebo; per-sample allocation not given. The samples were gathered on day 63 after the first injection of vaccine or placebo. Ad26 vector vaccine expressed Wuhan-strain SARS-CoV-2 spike. The J gene is TRBJ1-3, the V gene TRBV19, with 7 bases lining up with TRBD1. Specimen: peripheral blood, collected in a trial of Ad26.COV2.S vaccine versus placebo. This TCR was sampled from a person aged 18-60 years who received the Ad26.COV2.S COVID-19 vaccine or a placebo. CDR3 nucleotides: TGTGCCAGTACGACAGGGTTTCGGCTCTATGGAAACACCATATATTTT. It encodes CASTTGFRLYGNTIYF.